This passage covers 3 T cell receptor beta chains from one sample sequenced in a study of cytomegalovirus exposure and HLA in healthy donors. Repertoires were generated with immunoSEQ multiplex PCR, while TCRdb's copy carries only in-frame clones and drops some. The sample gives roughly 250,000 clones, roughly 89% of which show up once; 0.35% to 0.4% is in the top ten. What was sequenced was PBMCs. The origin of the receptors is a woman in her late teens or twenties in good health and CMV-seronegative.

The chain has TRBV5-1 and TRBJ1-4; the match to TRBD1 covers 7 bases. Trimming cost V 7 bases and J 1 base; bases outside gene matches: 4. Per germline, CDR1 SGHRS and CDR2 YFSETQ. The CDR3 consists of 14 residues. In DNA form, the CDR3 reads TGCGCCAGCGGCAGACAGGGAACTAATGAAAAACTGTTTTTT. It specifies CASGRQGTNEKLFF.

The gene calls are TRBV7-8 and TRBJ1-5; TRBD1 aligns across 9 bases. The germline CDR1 and CDR2 sequences are SGHVS and FQNEAQ. The length of the CDR3 is 19 residues. V gave up 4 bases and J gave up 4 bases; unmatched junction bases: 17. This chain's CDR3 is CASSSLRSQGARWNQPQHF. DNA for the CDR3: TGTGCCAGCAGCTCCCTCCGATCACAGGGGGCTAGATGGAATCAGCCCCAGCATTTT.

This sequence joins TRBV7-9 and TRBJ2-2; D ambiguous. This CDR3 spans 12 amino acids. V dropped 4 bases and J dropped 6 bases, with 6 bases sitting between them. Germline V CDR1 and CDR2: SEHNR, FQNEAQ (reference sequence). DNA of the CDR3: TGTGCCAGCAGCTCGAGCGCCGGGGAGCTGTTTTTT. Translating gives CASSSSAGELFF.